These T cell receptor beta chains were read from a single sample in a study of T-cell reconstitution after alpha-beta-depleted transplantation in children. TCRdb re-called the PCR reads through MiXCR, storing one row per CDR3 protein. The sample records 700,000 to 950,000 distinct CDR3 sequences, roughly 16% being singletons. Sample: PBMCs, mostly from graft donor cells, taken 360 days after TCRalphabeta/CD19-depleted stem cell transplant. Receptors originate from a male patient aged 5 to 17 who had a stem cell transplant for acute lymphoblastic leukemia, so the T cells may come from the graft donor. The CDR3 runs from the conserved cysteine through the conserved F or W. A D gene is named only where the DNA matches it firmly. A row's size may be missing; if present it is once, few, many or a size class.

J: TRBJ2-1
D: .
size: few
V: TRBV6-1
CDR3: CASSRGTTSSYNEQFF
DNA: TGTGCCAGCAGTCGCGGGACGACGAGCTCCTACAATGAGCAGTTCTTC

J: TRBJ2-5
D: TRBD2
size: .
V: TRBV29-1
CDR3: CSVEDQLAGVEETQYF
DNA: TGCAGCGTTGAAGATCAGCTAGCGGGAGTAGAAGAGACCCAGTACTTC

J: TRBJ2-7
D: TRBD1
size: .
V: TRBV5-4
CDR3: CASSLRSTGGSVLPYEQYF
DNA: TGTGCCAGCAGCTTGAGGAGTACAGGGGGCTCGGTTCTTCCCTACGAGCAGTACTTC

J: TRBJ2-1
D: .
size: few
V: TRBV10-2
CDR3: CASKNGYNEQFF
DNA: TGCGCCAGCAAGAACGGATACAATGAGCAGTTCTTC

J: TRBJ2-2
D: TRBD2
size: .
V: TRBV7-3
CDR3: CASSLSTGLATGELFF
DNA: TGTGCCAGCAGCTTAAGCACGGGACTAGCGACCGGGGAGCTGTTTTTT

J: TRBJ1-1
D: .
size: few
V: TRBV12-3/TRBV12-4
CDR3: CASSPQGFIEAFF
DNA: TGTGCCAGCAGTCCACAGGGTTTTATTGAAGCTTTCTTT

J: TRBJ1-2
D: TRBD1
size: .
V: TRBV4-1
CDR3: CASSQGQGAAPTGYTF
DNA: TGCGCCAGCAGCCAAGGACAGGGGGCAGCTCCAACTGGCTACACCTTC

J: TRBJ1-2
D: .
size: once
V: TRBV6-2/TRBV6-3
CDR3: CACRDGPPYGYTF
DNA: TGTGCCTGCCGGGACGGACCCCCTTATGGCTACACCTTC

J: TRBJ1-3
D: TRBD1
size: .
V: TRBV29-1
CDR3: CSVAQTGTEGNTIYF
DNA: TGCAGCGTTGCCCAGACAGGGACTGAAGGAAACACCATATATTTT

J: TRBJ2-3
D: TRBD2
size: .
V: TRBV6-1
CDR3: CASSVMRGYRPLADDTQYF
DNA: TGTGCCAGCAGTGTTATGCGGGGATACAGGCCTCTAGCGGACGATACGCAGTATTTT

J: TRBJ2-2
D: TRBD2
size: many
V: TRBV5-1
CDR3: CASSYTSGRNRNTGELFF
DNA: TGCGCCAGCAGCTACACTAGCGGGAGGAACCGGAACACCGGGGAGCTGTTTTTT

J: TRBJ2-1
D: TRBD2
size: many
V: TRBV5-1
CDR3: CASSTRGDEQFF
DNA: TGCGCCAGCAGTACCCGGGGGGATGAGCAGTTCTTC

J: TRBJ2-7
D: .
size: .
V: TRBV18
CDR3: CASSPGRLYEQYF
DNA: TGTGCCAGCTCACCGGGACGGCTTTACGAGCAGTACTTC

J: TRBJ2-7
D: .
size: .
V: TRBV7-8
CDR3: CASSFDHLYEQYF
DNA: TGTGCCAGCAGCTTTGACCACCTCTACGAGCAGTACTTC

J: TRBJ2-7
D: TRBD2
size: many
V: TRBV5-1
CDR3: CASSRPSGRGDEQYF
DNA: TGCGCCAGCAGCCGCCCTAGCGGGAGGGGAGACGAGCAGTACTTC

J: TRBJ1-3
D: .
size: .
V: TRBV11-3
CDR3: CASSLDPSREPGNTIYF
DNA: TGTGCCAGCAGCTTAGATCCTTCTCGAGAGCCTGGAAACACCATATATTTT

J: TRBJ2-7
D: .
size: .
V: TRBV5-1
CDR3: CASIGGYEQYF
DNA: TGCGCCAGCATTGGAGGGTACGAGCAGTACTTC

J: TRBJ1-5
D: .
size: many
V: TRBV5-6
CDR3: CASSWSGVQKPQHF
DNA: TGTGCCAGCAGCTGGTCAGGGGTACAAAAGCCCCAGCATTTT

J: TRBJ2-7
D: TRBD1
size: .
V: TRBV20-1
CDR3: CSARRPDRGYEQYF
DNA: TGCAGTGCTAGGAGACCGGACAGGGGCTACGAGCAGTACTTC

J: TRBJ2-7
D: .
size: few
V: TRBV5-5
CDR3: CASSFLSLYEQYF
DNA: TGTGCCAGCAGCTTCCTTAGTCTCTACGAGCAGTACTTC

J: TRBJ2-1
D: TRBD2
size: .
V: TRBV12-3/TRBV12-4
CDR3: CASTRGGLAVWEQFF
DNA: TGTGCCAGCACACGAGGAGGACTAGCGGTTTGGGAGCAGTTCTTC

J: TRBJ2-1
D: TRBD2
size: few
V: TRBV15
CDR3: CATSGVRGLAGYNEQFF
DNA: TGTGCCACCAGCGGGGTCAGGGGTCTAGCGGGATACAATGAGCAGTTCTTC

J: TRBJ2-7
D: TRBD2
size: .
V: TRBV10-3
CDR3: CAISEPSGSYEQYF
DNA: TGTGCCATCAGTGAGCCTAGCGGTTCCTACGAGCAGTACTTC

J: TRBJ2-7
D: .
size: few
V: TRBV28
CDR3: CASSLWPGTVEYEQYF
DNA: TGTGCCAGCAGTTTATGGCCCGGGACGGTTGAGTACGAGCAGTACTTC

J: TRBJ2-2
D: .
size: few
V: TRBV9
CDR3: CASTALGLHTGELFF
DNA: TGTGCCAGCACTGCCTTGGGGCTACACACCGGGGAGCTGTTTTTT

J: TRBJ2-2
D: .
size: few
V: TRBV20-1
CDR3: CSARVQGGLNTGELFF
DNA: TGCAGTGCTAGGGTGCAAGGGGGTTTGAACACCGGGGAGCTGTTTTTT

J: TRBJ2-1
D: TRBD2
size: few
V: TRBV5-1
CDR3: CASSLRGLAGDFDNEQFF
DNA: TGCGCCAGCAGCTTAAGGGGTCTAGCGGGAGATTTCGACAATGAGCAGTTCTTC

J: TRBJ1-1
D: TRBD1
size: few
V: TRBV15
CDR3: CATSREAGGNTEAFF
DNA: TGTGCCACCAGCAGAGAGGCAGGGGGAAACACTGAAGCTTTCTTT

J: TRBJ2-3
D: TRBD2
size: many
V: TRBV20-1
CDR3: CSATLAGPTDTQYF
DNA: TGCAGTGCTACCCTAGCGGGGCCCACAGATACGCAGTATTTT

J: TRBJ2-7
D: .
size: many
V: TRBV12-3/TRBV12-4
CDR3: CASSITKQYF
DNA: TGTGCCAGCAGTATTACTAAGCAGTACTTC

J: TRBJ2-7
D: .
size: .
V: TRBV12-3/TRBV12-4
CDR3: CASSFYRSSLYF
DNA: TGTGCCAGCAGTTTTTACCGCTCGTCGCTGTATTTC

J: TRBJ1-5
D: .
size: many
V: TRBV29-1
CDR3: CSVGEGVKPQHF
DNA: TGCAGCGTTGGAGAGGGGGTTAAGCCCCAGCATTTT

J: TRBJ2-1
D: TRBD2
size: .
V: TRBV11-3
CDR3: CASSLGGTSGDNEQFF
DNA: TGTGCCAGCAGCTTAGGAGGGACTAGCGGAGACAATGAGCAGTTCTTC

J: TRBJ2-3
D: .
size: .
V: TRBV29-1
CDR3: CSVEDRKRFPTDTQYF
DNA: TGCAGCGTTGAAGATCGGAAGCGGTTCCCCACAGATACGCAGTATTTT

J: TRBJ2-7
D: TRBD2
size: .
V: TRBV5-1
CDR3: CASSFGGLAGTVFSYEQYF
DNA: TGCGCCAGCAGCTTTGGGGGACTAGCGGGGACAGTCTTTTCCTACGAGCAGTACTTC

J: TRBJ1-3
D: .
size: many
V: TRBV5-1
CDR3: CASSLTGPSSGNTIYF
DNA: TGCGCCAGCAGCCTGACAGGCCCGAGCTCTGGAAACACCATATATTTT

J: TRBJ2-7
D: .
size: few
V: TRBV6-5
CDR3: CASSYRVRTEYLREQYF
DNA: TGTGCCAGCAGTTACCGGGTCAGGACAGAATACTTGCGCGAGCAGTACTTC

J: TRBJ2-3
D: TRBD2
size: .
V: TRBV20-1
CDR3: CSAPPGLAQGATDTQYF
DNA: TGCAGTGCTCCACCGGGACTAGCCCAAGGAGCCACAGATACGCAGTATTTT

J: TRBJ1-1
D: TRBD1
size: few
V: TRBV5-1
CDR3: CASSLETTGITEAFF
DNA: TGCGCCAGCAGCCTGGAGACGACAGGGATCACTGAAGCTTTCTTT

J: TRBJ2-5
D: .
size: .
V: TRBV12-3/TRBV12-4
CDR3: CASSSSRRVGGRKTQYF
DNA: TGTGCCAGCAGTTCCTCGCGGAGAGTAGGGGGTCGAAAGACCCAGTACTTC

J: TRBJ1-1
D: .
size: few
V: TRBV5-1
CDR3: CASSLSLVGEKTEAFF
DNA: TGCGCCAGCAGCTTGAGTTTAGTCGGGGAGAAGACTGAAGCTTTCTTT

J: TRBJ1-5
D: TRBD1
size: few
V: TRBV4-1
CDR3: CASSSRGRNQPQHF
DNA: TGCGCCAGCAGCAGCAGGGGGCGCAATCAGCCCCAGCATTTT

J: TRBJ2-3
D: TRBD1
size: .
V: TRBV5-4
CDR3: CASTLGQDHTDTQYF
DNA: TGTGCCAGCACCCTGGGACAGGACCACACAGATACGCAGTATTTT

J: TRBJ2-7
D: TRBD1
size: many
V: TRBV29-1
CDR3: CSVEDRDSLYEQYF
DNA: TGCAGCGTTGAAGATCGGGACAGCTTATACGAGCAGTACTTC

J: TRBJ2-7
D: .
size: .
V: TRBV9
CDR3: CASSVGATDAFTYEQYF
DNA: TGTGCCAGCAGCGTAGGAGCGACAGACGCCTTCACCTACGAGCAGTACTTC

J: TRBJ2-7
D: TRBD2
size: many
V: TRBV5-1
CDR3: CASSLGLGLAGAYEQYF
DNA: TGCGCCAGCAGCTTGGGCTTGGGACTAGCGGGTGCCTACGAGCAGTACTTC

J: TRBJ2-7
D: TRBD1
size: many
V: TRBV5-1
CDR3: CASSSGQGWLYEQYF
DNA: TGCGCCAGCAGCTCCGGACAGGGCTGGCTCTACGAGCAGTACTTC

J: TRBJ2-7
D: .
size: .
V: TRBV20-1
CDR3: CSAVAWSSYEQYF
DNA: TGCAGTGCAGTAGCGTGGAGCTCCTACGAGCAGTACTTC

J: TRBJ2-2
D: .
size: .
V: TRBV12-3/TRBV12-4
CDR3: CASSFPRVGYSGELFF
DNA: TGTGCCAGCAGTTTCCCCCGGGTCGGGTATTCCGGGGAGCTGTTTTTT

J: TRBJ2-2
D: TRBD2
size: few
V: TRBV5-1
CDR3: CASSLPSGRAITGELFF
DNA: TGCGCCAGCAGCTTGCCTAGCGGGAGGGCCATAACCGGGGAGCTGTTTTTT

J: TRBJ1-4
D: .
size: .
V: TRBV4-1
CDR3: CASSPGIVGKKLFF
DNA: TGCGCCAGCAGCCCCGGGATCGTTGGGAAAAAACTGTTTTTT

J: TRBJ2-7
D: .
size: few
V: TRBV21-1
CDR3: CASSKAPMLDMPYLTYEQYF
DNA: TGTGCCAGCAGCAAAGCTCCAATGCTAGATATGCCTTACCTCACCTACGAGCAGTACTTC

J: TRBJ1-1
D: TRBD1
size: .
V: TRBV4-1
CDR3: CASRYPGTAGSEAFF
DNA: TGCGCCAGCAGATACCCCGGGACAGCCGGTTCTGAAGCTTTCTTT

J: TRBJ2-7
D: .
size: few
V: TRBV7-8
CDR3: CASSFPLTGADYEQYF
DNA: TGTGCCAGCAGCTTCCCCCTGACAGGCGCCGACTACGAGCAGTACTTC

J: TRBJ2-7
D: .
size: few
V: TRBV20-1
CDR3: CSARSDGRSSYEQYF
DNA: TGCAGTGCTAGGAGTGACGGACGAAGCTCCTACGAGCAGTACTTC

J: TRBJ1-1
D: .
size: many
V: TRBV7-6
CDR3: CASSLGLGTEAFF
DNA: TGTGCCAGCAGCTTAGGGCTCGGGACAGAAGCTTTCTTT

J: TRBJ2-3
D: .
size: .
V: TRBV7-6
CDR3: CASSLEASDTDTQYF
DNA: TGTGCCAGCAGCTTAGAGGCTAGCGACACAGATACGCAGTATTTT